This T cell receptor beta chain was retrieved from a study of human T cells and chemical hapten exposure (dated by TCRdb to about 2021). About the study as a whole: For sensitization, 2% DPC in acetone was applied to an approximately 2 cm by approximately 2 cm area of upper inner arm skin. Patch tests used Finn chambers with 0.01% DPC on the upper back, scored after 6 days by International Contact Dermatitis Research Group standards. Patient blood was sampled pre-sensitization (week 0) and at 2, 6 and about 24 weeks after DPC sensitization. The patient cohort, mostly female, included alopecia areata with under or over 50% scalp involvement, alopecia totalis and alopecia universalis. Libraries were pooled for sequencing, and per-sample TCR yields varied mainly because of small differences in library volumes within the pool. Weekly therapeutic DPC doses were additionally applied to the scalp of patients throughout the roughly 25-week study period. For TCR sequencing, blood came from twenty-nine alopecia patients at anywhere from one to four time points (pre-sensitization, 2, 6 and 24 weeks). The study tracked peripheral blood TCR repertoire changes in vivo during primary and secondary sensitization to the hapten diphenylcyclopropenone (DPC) in alopecia patients.

The time point label on this specimen signifies: pre-sensitization, week 0. The treatment or condition label of this sample denotes: therapeutic diphenylcyclopropenone sensitization with weekly scalp DPC. At every patch-test visit, the blood draw took place before the patch test was put on. To be eligible, patients had to be aged 18 to 70, diagnosed with alopecia and judged suitable for DPC therapy, while pregnant patients were excluded. Total RNA was extracted from unfractionated whole blood collected in Tempus Blood RNA tubes. A few counts support this clonotype. This clone's antigen is unknown. There are no base qualities to consult, and no much larger clone falls within one base. Library preparation was by RACE. For sequencing, a NextSeq 500 was employed. During library preparation, unique molecular identifiers were attached to individual cDNA molecules so that TCRs could be counted quantitatively and reproducibly. From each blood RNA sample, both TCR alpha and TCR beta chains were sequenced. Per the source publication's procedure: A median of about 89,000 TCRs per sample was observed, with a range of about 20,000 to 700,000. V, J and CDR3 annotation of the TCR reads was performed with the Decombinator software suite. For PS versus PT1 abundance plots, all samples were subsampled to the same number of TCRs (28,000). Expanded TCRs were defined as absent before sensitization and observed at least eight times at the 2-week time point. The raw public reads went through TCRdb reprocessing: fastp at Q25, MiXCR clone calling, in-frame beta chains kept. One record per CDR3 amino acid sequence lists the most common genes and DNA. V and J calls and clone size were set by TCRdb, not the authors. The sample table lists roughly 380,000 distinct CDR3 sequences, 4.5% to 6% of them with a count of one. The ten largest clones take up approximately 2.8% of the sample.

Study-wide findings and limitations: Repeated subsampling changed both the strength of the expansion versus patch-test correlation and the threshold at which that correlation became significant. Expanded TCRs formed significantly more large CDR3 similarity clusters than pre-sensitization or healthy control sets, consistent with antigen-driven responses. DPC sensitization did not change the number of TCRs with a frequency above 1 in 1000, and there was no evidence of changes in global repertoire structure. A positive correlation was found between the number of PT1 expanded TCRs and patch test score, with significance reached at thresholds 8, 16 and 32 but not 4. Because every patient had alopecia, a presumed autoimmune disease, the patients' immune response might differ from that of healthy individuals.

V loses 7 bases of germline sequence and J loses 8 bases, and the interval between the two ends is 8 bases. The germline V gene sets CDR1 to SNHLY and CDR2 to FYNNEI. The CDR3 holds 11 amino acids from the cysteine to the phenylalanine. Of the read, only the CDR3 DNA is kept; its 33 bases are in frame from base 1. Sequences were derived from whole blood, sampled in connection with sensitization to the hapten diphenylcyclopropenone (DPC). The sequence was obtained from a woman in her fifties or sixties with alopecia areata. Some clones in this sample may be carry-over from other donors' samples. The chain was built from TRBV2 and TRBJ1-4, with the D segment identity uncertain. The CDR3 region: CASTAGEKLFF. At the DNA level, the sequence is TGTGCCAGCACCGCCGGGGAAAAACTGTTTTTT.